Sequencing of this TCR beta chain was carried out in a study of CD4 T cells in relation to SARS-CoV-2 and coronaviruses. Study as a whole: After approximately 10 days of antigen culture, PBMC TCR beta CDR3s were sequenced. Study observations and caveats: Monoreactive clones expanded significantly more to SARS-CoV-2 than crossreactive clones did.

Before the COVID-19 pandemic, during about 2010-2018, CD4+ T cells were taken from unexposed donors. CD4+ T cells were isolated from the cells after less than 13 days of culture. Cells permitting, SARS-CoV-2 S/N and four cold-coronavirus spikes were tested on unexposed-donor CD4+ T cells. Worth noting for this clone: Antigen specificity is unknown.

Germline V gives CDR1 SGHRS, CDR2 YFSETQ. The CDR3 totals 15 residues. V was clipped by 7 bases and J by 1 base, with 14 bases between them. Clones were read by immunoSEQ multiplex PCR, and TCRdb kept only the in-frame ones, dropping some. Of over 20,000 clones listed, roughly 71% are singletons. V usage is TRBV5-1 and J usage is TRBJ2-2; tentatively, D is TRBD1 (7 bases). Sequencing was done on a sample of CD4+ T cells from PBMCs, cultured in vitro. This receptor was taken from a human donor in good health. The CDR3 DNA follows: TGCGCCAGCTCTGAGCAGGGGGGGAACACCGGGGAGCTGTTTTTT. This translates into CASSEQGGNTGELFF.